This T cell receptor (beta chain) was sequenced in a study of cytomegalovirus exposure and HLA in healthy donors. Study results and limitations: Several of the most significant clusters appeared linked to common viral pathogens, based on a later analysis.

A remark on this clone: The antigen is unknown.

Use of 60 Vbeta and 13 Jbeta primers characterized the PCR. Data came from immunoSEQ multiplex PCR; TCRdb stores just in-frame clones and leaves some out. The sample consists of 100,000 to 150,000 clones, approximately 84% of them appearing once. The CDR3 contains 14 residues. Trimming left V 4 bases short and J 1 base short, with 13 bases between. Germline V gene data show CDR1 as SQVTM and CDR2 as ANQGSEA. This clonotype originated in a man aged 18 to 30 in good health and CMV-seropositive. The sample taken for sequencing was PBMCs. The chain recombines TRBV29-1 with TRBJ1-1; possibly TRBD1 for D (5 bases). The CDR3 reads CSVAFTGGNTEAFF. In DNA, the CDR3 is TGCAGCGTTGCCTTCACGGGGGGGAACACTGAAGCTTTCTTT.